This passage covers 24 T cell receptor beta chains from one sample sequenced in a study of blood T cell repertoires in COVID-19 (dated by TCRdb to 2020 to 2022). The library was obtained by the immunoSEQ multiplex PCR assay. TCRdb's version of the immuneACCESS table is confined to in-frame rearrangements and falls short of the full clone set. An unresolved V gene accounts for under half of the shortfall where checked; the remainder is of unknown origin. The sample table lists around 700,000 clones, approximately 90% of them with a count of one. Jointly, the top ten make up over 0.2% of the sample. The sample consisted of peripheral blood. Source of these receptors: a woman between 18 and 29 years old with acute or convalescent COVID-19.

V and J are TRBV5-1 and TRBJ1-1, with D perhaps matching TRBD1 (6 bases). Germline CDR1 is SGHRS and CDR2 is YFSETQ. V was shortened by 3 bases and J by 3 bases, with 12 bases between the two germline ends. The CDR3 is 14 amino acids. This chain's CDR3 is CASSYGGLDTEAFF. In nucleotides, the CDR3 is TGCGCCAGCAGCTATGGGGGCTTGGACACTGAAGCTTTCTTT.

The rearrangement uses TRBV30 and TRBJ1-5; D perhaps matches TRBD1 (5 bases). Germline V gene data show CDR1 as GTSNPN and CDR2 as SVGIG (reference sequence). This CDR3 is 14 amino acids long. Trimming pared 4 bases from V and 1 base from J, leaving 11 bases between. CDR3 in DNA: TGTGCCTGGAATGGGGCAGGCAGCAATCAGCCCCAGCATTTT. This encodes CAWNGAGSNQPQHF.

The chain uses TRBV10-3 and TRBJ1-1; TRBD1 might be the D (6 bases). The CDR3 is 12 residues long. Per the germline V gene, CDR1 is ENHRY and CDR2 is SYGVKD. Trimming pared 6 bases from V and 3 bases from J, leaving 8 bases between. The chain's CDR3 is CAIRGADTEAFF. The CDR3 DNA is TGTGCCATCAGGGGGGCGGACACTGAAGCTTTCTTT.

The CDR3 coding sequence is TGTGCCAGCAGGACAGTAGGGACGGGGGGAAAACTGTTTTTT. Its translation is CASRTVGTGGKLFF. V usage is TRBV6-5 and J usage is TRBJ1-4; D may be TRBD1 (5 bases). The CDR3 is 14 amino acids. The V and J ends lost 6 bases and 10 bases respectively, with 18 bases between them. Germline loops: CDR1 MNHEY, CDR2 SVGAGI.

The CDR3 is CASSAGQGRNEQFF. The CDR3 DNA follows: TGTGCCAGCAGCGCGGGACAGGGTCGGAATGAGCAGTTCTTC. The chain uses TRBV9 and TRBJ2-1; TRBD1 matches 9 bases. CDR1 is SGDLS and CDR2 is YYNGEE in the germline V gene. With V trimmed by 3 bases and J by 7 bases, 5 bases remained unmatched. There are 14 residues in the CDR3.

The chain combines TRBV13 with TRBJ2-3; perhaps TRBD1 as D (6 bases). Germline CDR1 PRHDT, CDR2 FYEKMQ (reference sequence). The CDR3 has 20 amino acids. V shed 0 bases and J shed 2 bases, with 24 bases lying between them. CDR3 bases: TGTGCCAGCAGCTTAGGCAGCCAAAAGGTGGCAGGGGCTCCCACAGATACGCAGTATTTT. Residues: CASSLGSQKVAGAPTDTQYF.

The CDR3 DNA sequence: TGTGCCACCAGTGATGCACAGGGGGCCAATCAGCCCCAGCATTTT. It yields the protein CATSDAQGANQPQHF. The V call is TRBV24-1, the J call TRBJ1-5; 9 bases fit TRBD1. The CDR3 contains 15 residues. CDR1 is KGHDR and CDR2 is SFDVKD in the germline V gene. V gave up 3 bases and J gave up 3 bases; unmatched junction bases: 2.

This chain connects TRBV5-1 to TRBJ1-2; tentative D call: TRBD1 (5 bases). The CDR3 consists of 14 residues. Germline CDR1 SGHRS, CDR2 YFSETQ. Trimming stripped 0 bases from V and 6 bases from J, with 12 bases between. DNA for the CDR3: TGCGCCAGCAGCTTGGAGGGGAGGGCAGATGGCTACACCTTC. It yields the protein CASSLEGRADGYTF.

This rearrangement joins TRBV30 to TRBJ1-2, with D unresolved. V was clipped by 6 bases and J by 7 bases, with 21 bases between them. The CDR3 is 14 amino acids. Germline CDR1 reads GTSNPN; CDR2 reads SVGIG (reference sequence). Here the CDR3 DNA reads TGTGCCTGCCTCTTCCACGGGATTTCCACTGGCTACACCTTC. Its translation: CACLFHGISTGYTF. Looking up the rest from reference TRBV30 and TRBJ1-2 gives the full variable domain: SQTIHQWPATLVQPVGSPLSLECTVEGTSNPNLYWYRQAAGRGLQLLFYSVGIGQISSEVPQNLSASRPQDRQFILSSKKLLLSDSGFYLCACLFHGISTGYTFGSGTRLTVV.

V gene TRBV9 combines with J gene TRBJ1-1; 10 bases fit TRBD1. The CDR3 is made up of 18 amino acids. Germline CDR1 SGDLS, CDR2 YYNGEE. The ends lost 0 bases at V and 2 bases at J; junction bases unmatched: 10. The DNA for the CDR3 is TGTGCCAGCAGCGTAGATACTCCCGGGACAGGGGCAAACACTGAAGCTTTCTTT. This gives the protein CASSVDTPGTGANTEAFF. Complete variable domain (other parts from reference TRBV9 and TRBJ1-1): DSGVTQTPKHLITATGQRVTLRCSPRSGDLSVYWYQQSLDQGLQFLIQYYNGEERAKGNILERFSAQQFPDLHSELNLSSLELGDSALYFCASSVDTPGTGANTEAFFGQGTRLTVV.

Concerning this clone: Mismatch with germline at one junction end may stem from a read error. This chain uses TRBV6-5 with TRBJ2-7; D might be TRBD1 (6 bases). In germline, CDR1 is MNHEY, CDR2 SVGAGI. The CDR3 has 12 amino acids. The CDR3 here is CASSSPVGAEDF. The CDR3 DNA is TGTGCCAGCAGCTCCCCTGTGGGGGCAGAAGACTTC.

This clone is a singleton in its sample. V is TRBV9 and J is TRBJ1-1, with D possibly matching TRBD1 (5 bases). CDR3 length equals 15 residues. Germline CDR1 is SGDLS and CDR2 is YYNGEE. Trimming took off 2 bases at V and 1 base at J, with 12 bases between the two ends. In DNA form, the CDR3 reads TGTGCCAGCAGCGTTCGGGGGGTGGAGAACACTGAAGCTTTCTTT. This gives the protein CASSVRGVENTEAFF.

CDR3 in DNA: TGTGCCAGCAGCTTAACTAGCGGGGGTACCTACGAGCAGTACTTC. Protein product: CASSLTSGGTYEQYF. The gene calls are TRBV13 and TRBJ2-7, with 11 nucleotides matching TRBD2. Unmatched junction bases numbered 2, after V lost 2 bases and J lost 2 bases. Germline CDR1 is PRHDT and CDR2 is FYEKMQ (reference sequence). The CDR3 has 15 residues.

A few counts support this clone. The genes are TRBV14 and TRBJ1-3; 7 bases agree with TRBD1. V trimming: 5 bases; J trimming: 2 bases; junction bases outside the gene matches: 9. The germline V gene has CDR1 SGHDN and CDR2 FVKESK. The CDR3 is 16 amino acids. CDR3 protein: CASSFTGVIAGNTIYF. The CDR3 DNA reads TGTGCCAGCAGCTTTACAGGGGTGATTGCTGGAAACACCATATATTTT.

The chain has TRBV28 and TRBJ2-7, with 8 bases that match TRBD1. Germline lookup yields CDR1 MDHEN and CDR2 SYDVKM. The CDR3 runs to 16 residues. The V and J ends lost 5 bases and 4 bases, in that order; junction bases with no gene match: 13. The CDR3, as DNA: TGTGCCAGCAGTCGCTACCCAGGGGGCGACGGGTACGAGCAGTACTTC. This codes for CASSRYPGGDGYEQYF.

This sequence joins TRBV2 and TRBJ1-1, with TRBD1 matching 8 bases. The CDR3 spans 16 residues. The germline CDR1 and CDR2 sequences are SNHLY and FYNNEI. J was trimmed by 5 bases and V by 6 bases; bases with no gene match: 14. The CDR3 reads CASRGGQGTKRTEAFF. Written as DNA, the CDR3 is TGTGCCAGCAGGGGAGGACAGGGCACAAAGAGGACTGAAGCTTTCTTT.

The CDR3 spells CASSQNPREVTGELFF. CDR3 in DNA: TGTGCCAGCAGCCAAAACCCCCGGGAGGTCACCGGGGAGCTGTTTTTT. The chain links TRBV3-1 (or the pseudogene TRBV3-2) to TRBJ2-2; 7 nucleotides line up with TRBD2. The junction had 7 bases not matched to a gene; V was cut back by 2 bases and J by 4 bases. CDR3 length: 16 amino acids. Germline CDR1 and CDR2: LGHDT and YNNKEL (reference sequence).

The chain links TRBV7-2 to TRBJ1-2; D is ambiguous. Germline values: CDR1 SGHTA, CDR2 FQGNSA. There are 13 residues in the CDR3. V lost 1 base to trimming and J lost 7 bases, with 10 bases between them. CDR3 sequence: CASSLVPGTGYTF. The CDR3 bases are TGTGCCAGCAGCTTAGTACCGGGAACTGGCTACACCTTC.

The rearrangement uses TRBV7-7 and TRBJ2-1, with TRBD2 identical over 10 bases. Looked up from germline, CDR1 is SSHAT and CDR2 is FNYEAQ (reference sequence). J lost 9 bases, V lost 8 bases, and 10 bases had no gene match. The CDR3 is 14 amino acids. CDR3 protein: CASQSGGAGSEQFF. CDR3 in DNA: TGTGCCAGCCAAAGCGGGGGGGCCGGGAGTGAGCAGTTCTTC.

The chain uses TRBV30 and TRBJ1-3; D possibly corresponds to TRBD1 (6 bases). Trimming pared 6 bases from V and 0 bases from J, leaving 15 bases between. Germline lookup yields CDR1 GTSNPN and CDR2 SVGIG (reference sequence). This CDR3 has 15 residues. The CDR3 reads CACTGFWDSGNTIYF. The CDR3 region has the DNA TGTGCCTGTACAGGGTTTTGGGACTCTGGAAACACCATATATTTT. The full variable domain, in which reference TRBV30 and TRBJ1-3 provide the parts outside the CDR3, is SQTIHQWPATLVQPVGSPLSLECTVEGTSNPNLYWYRQAAGRGLQLLFYSVGIGQISSEVPQNLSASRPQDRQFILSSKKLLLSDSGFYLCACTGFWDSGNTIYFGEGSWLTVV.

This chain joins TRBV6-6 and TRBJ1-1, with D possibly TRBD1 on 6 matching bases. Trimming took 5 bases from V and 7 from J, leaving 11 bases between them. The CDR3 loop spans 12 amino acids. CDR1 and CDR2 from the germline V gene are MNHNY and SVGAGI (reference sequence). The CDR3 DNA sequence: TGTGCCAGCAGTAACACAGGGATTGAAGCTTTCTTT. This sequence encodes CASSNTGIEAFF.

Here the CDR3 reads CASSRQGRAGNTIYF. The CDR3 DNA follows: TGTGCCAGCAGTCGACAGGGAAGAGCTGGAAACACCATATATTTT. The rearrangement joins TRBV6-2 or TRBV6-3 to TRBJ1-3, with 7 bases lining up with TRBD1. Germline assignment: CDR1 MNHEY and CDR2 SVGEGT. V shed 5 bases and J 2 bases; nucleotides not matched to a gene: 6. The CDR3 is 15 amino acids.

This clone was observed a single time. The chain has TRBV19 and TRBJ1-2; D remains ambiguous. Germline loops: CDR1 LNHDA, CDR2 SQIVND (reference sequence). The CDR3 consists of 15 residues. V lost 5 bases, J lost 3 bases, and 16 bases lay in between. The CDR3 DNA sequence: TGTGCCAGTAGTTCTTCGAGGTCCGCGGACTATGGCTACACCTTC. It is translated as CASSSSRSADYGYTF.

There are a few counts of this clone. The chain joins TRBV18 to TRBJ2-2; a weak D match, TRBD1 (7 bases). The germline V gene has CDR1 KGHSH and CDR2 LQKENI. This CDR3 is 15 amino acids long. V gave up 1 base and J gave up 5 bases, with 11 bases separating them. The DNA of the CDR3 is TGTGCCAGCTCACCACTGCAGGGGGGAACCGGGGAGCTGTTTTTT. This translates into CASSPLQGGTGELFF.